This note documents a single TCR beta chain sequence. These data originate in a study of PD-1 and CTLA-4 blockade in melanoma. Produced via immunoSEQ multiplex PCR; TCRdb's table is partial and in-frame only. In the table there are roughly 30,000 clones, roughly 90% of which are singletons. This TCR was sampled from a human donor with melanoma. The material was CD8+ T cells from peripheral blood, obtained from a patient given anti-PD-1 treatment.

The CDR3 sequence is CASSLEGSFLYEQYF. CDR3 nucleotides: TGTGCCAGCAGCTTGGAGGGGTCCTTCCTCTACGAGCAGTACTTC. V is TRBV5-4 and J is TRBJ2-7; a possible D gene is TRBD1 (5 bases). Germline loops: CDR1 SGHNT, CDR2 YYREEE (reference sequence). V shed 0 bases and J shed 3 bases, with 13 bases lying between them. This CDR3 spans 15 amino acids.